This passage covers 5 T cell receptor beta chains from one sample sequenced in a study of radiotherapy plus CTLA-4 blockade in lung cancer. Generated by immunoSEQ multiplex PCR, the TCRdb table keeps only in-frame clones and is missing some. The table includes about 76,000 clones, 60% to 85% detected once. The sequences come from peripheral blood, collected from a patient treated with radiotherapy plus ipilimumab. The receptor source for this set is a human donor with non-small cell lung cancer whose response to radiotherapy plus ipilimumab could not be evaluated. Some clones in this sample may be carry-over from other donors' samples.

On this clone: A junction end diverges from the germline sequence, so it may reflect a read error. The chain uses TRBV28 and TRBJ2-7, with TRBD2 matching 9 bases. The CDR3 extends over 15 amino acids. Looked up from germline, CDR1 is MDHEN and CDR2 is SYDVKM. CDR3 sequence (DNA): TGTGCCAGCAGTTTACAGACTAGCGGTTCCTTCAAGCCCCACTTC. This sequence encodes CASSLQTSGSFKPHF.

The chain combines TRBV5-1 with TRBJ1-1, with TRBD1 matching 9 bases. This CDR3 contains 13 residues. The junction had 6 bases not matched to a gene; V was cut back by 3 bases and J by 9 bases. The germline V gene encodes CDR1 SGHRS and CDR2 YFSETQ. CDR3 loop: CASSWGQGDKAFF. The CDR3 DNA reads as TGCGCCAGCAGCTGGGGACAGGGAGATAAAGCTTTCTTT.

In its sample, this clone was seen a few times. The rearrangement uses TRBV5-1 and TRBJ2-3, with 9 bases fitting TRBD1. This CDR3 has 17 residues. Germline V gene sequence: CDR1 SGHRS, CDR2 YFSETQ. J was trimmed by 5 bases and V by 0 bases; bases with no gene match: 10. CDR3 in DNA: TGCGCCAGCAGCTTGGCCCCGGCACAGGGGGCAGGAGATACGCAGTATTTT. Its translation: CASSLAPAQGAGDTQYF.

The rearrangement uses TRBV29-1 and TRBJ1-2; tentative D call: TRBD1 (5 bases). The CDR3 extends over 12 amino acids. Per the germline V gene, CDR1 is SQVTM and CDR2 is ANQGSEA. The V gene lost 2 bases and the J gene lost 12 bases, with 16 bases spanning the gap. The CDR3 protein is CSVETGVKEDTF. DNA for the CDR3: TGCAGCGTTGAAACGGGGGTTAAGGAGGACACCTTC.

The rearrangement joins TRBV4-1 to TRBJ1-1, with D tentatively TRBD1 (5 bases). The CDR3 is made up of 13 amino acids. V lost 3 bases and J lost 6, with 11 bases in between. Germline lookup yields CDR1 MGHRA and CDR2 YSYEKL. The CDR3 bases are TGCGCCAGCAGCCAGCAGGGTGCCCCTGAAGCTTTCTTT. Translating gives CASSQQGAPEAFF.